This T cell receptor (beta chain) was sequenced during a study of blood T cells in healthy people across ages. Study-wide findings and caveats: Per million T cells, the diversity of TCR beta decreased roughly linearly as age advanced. With unsorted PBMCs, a conclusive comparison of naive versus antigen-experienced cells was not possible.

As concerns this clonotype: Its target is not known.

Per germline, CDR1 SQVTM and CDR2 ANQGSEA. The V gene end was trimmed by 1 base and the J gene end by 8 bases; junction bases not matched to a gene: 9. The CDR3 is 14 amino acids. A J-beta primer mix and a sample-barcoded 5' primer were used in a second PCR of about 7 to 12 cycles. TCRdb reprocessed the 5' RACE reads with MiXCR, giving one entry per CDR3 protein. The data hold about 940,000 distinct CDR3 sequences, with approximately 49% observed a single time. The TCR originated in a man aged 25 to 40 in good health. The sample taken for sequencing was blood. The chain has TRBV29-1 and TRBJ1-2; 8 bases match TRBD1. The CDR3, as DNA: TGCAGCGTTGAAGCCCTCGGACAGGGTAGGGGCTACACCTTC. Protein: CSVEALGQGRGYTF.